One TCR beta chain is described in this entry. The record originates from a study of blood T cell repertoires in COVID-19. Study in general: There were acute and convalescent COVID-19 samples, and they came from the United States, Italy and Spain. PBMCs, B-cell-depleted T cells, or T cells were the source of the cDNA or gDNA that made up the material.

The authors' processing: By means of reference gene primer amplification, nucleated cell counts were estimated. Using immunoSEQ multiplex PCR, the repertoire was profiled, and TCRdb retains in-frame clones only, with some absent. V and J calls and clone size are as listed in that table; D and trimming were resolved from the DNA. In the table there are 110,000 to 150,000 clones, approximately 81% of which are singletons. The CDR3 extends over 17 amino acids. Trimming left V 1 base short and J 6 bases short, with 22 bases between. Germline CDR1 and CDR2: LGHNA and YNFKEQ. Specimen: peripheral blood. V is TRBV4-2 and J is TRBJ2-7, with D perhaps matching TRBD1 (6 bases). The TCR was taken from a human donor in a cohort sampled during active COVID-19. DNA for the CDR3: TGTGCCAGCAGCCAAGGCGTGGCTGGGACACCCCTCCGCGAGCAGTACTTC. It specifies CASSQGVAGTPLREQYF.